The text below deals with one T cell receptor (beta chain). Its target is unknown. These data come from a study of T cells expressing NK-cell markers. Overall study: Seropositivity for HCMV was found in seven of the eight sequenced donors, with one seronegative. Overall study results and limits: Of the CD8+ T cells in about 6 donors, 1.0-7.0% belonged to dominant NKG2C+ clonotypes.

This CDR3 spans 14 amino acids. CDR1 is KGHSH, CDR2 LQKENI, per germline. TCRdb derives one entry per CDR3 protein from the 5' RACE reads, leaving out DNA. The sample totals 200,000 to 300,000 distinct CDR3 sequences. The source of this sequence is a woman aged 18 to 75 in good health. The sequencing sample was made of blood T cells: a sorted CD56 or NKG2C T cell subset, CD4+ or CD8+ T cells, or bulk PBMC T cells (not recorded which). The rearrangement links TRBV18 to TRBJ2-3; TCRdb's assignment of TRBD1 cannot be checked, as there is no DNA. The CDR3: CASSEGTGTDTQYF.